The 27 T cell receptor beta chains below come from one sample, sequenced in a study of blood T cells in healthy people across ages. Through a sample-barcoded 5' primer and a J-beta primer mix, a second PCR was run for 7 to 11 cycles. From the 5' RACE reads, TCRdb called clonotypes with MiXCR, one entry per CDR3 protein. The sample yields about 970,000 distinct CDR3 sequences, 45% to 60% seen once. The sample taken for sequencing was blood. All receptors come from an older woman in good health.

This clonotype was picked up a small number of times. This sequence joins TRBV7-2 and TRBJ2-6; D is undetermined. CDR1 and CDR2 (germline): SGHTA, FQGNSA. The CDR3 has 16 amino acids. Trimming cost V 2 bases and J 2 bases, with 10 bases left between them. The CDR3 bases are TGTGCCAGCAGCTTAAGTTCTTCTGCTGGGGCCAACGTCCTGACTTTC. Translating it yields CASSLSSSAGANVLTF.

The chain is built from TRBV2 and TRBJ2-5; D gene uncertain. V was trimmed by 3 bases and J by 2 bases, leaving 7 bases between them. Germline CDR1 reads SNHLY; CDR2 reads FYNNEI. This CDR3 has 13 residues. The DNA for the CDR3 is TGTGCCAGCAGTGAGGGTCAGCAAGAGACCCAGTACTTC. This gives the protein CASSEGQQETQYF.

V is TRBV7-9 and J is TRBJ2-3; 9 bases are shared with TRBD1. The V and J ends lost 3 bases and 6 bases, in that order; junction bases with no gene match: 4. CDR1 and CDR2 from the germline V gene are SEHNR and FQNEAQ (reference sequence). The CDR3 consists of 14 residues. The CDR3 DNA reads TGTGCCAGCAGCTTTTGGGACAGGGATGATACGCAGTATTTT. This gives the protein CASSFWDRDDTQYF.

As to this clonotype: The junction shows a germline mismatch at one end, possibly a read error. The J gene is TRBJ2-6, the V gene TRBV3-1; the D gene is possibly TRBD1 (6 bases). CDR3 length: 18 amino acids. Per germline, CDR1 LGHDT and CDR2 YNNKEL (reference sequence). The CDR3: CASSQDRDTRSGANVLTF. The CDR3 region has the DNA TGTGCCAGCAGTCAAGACCGGGACACTCGCTCTGGGGCCAACGTCCTGACTTTC.

The chain uses TRBV7-9 and TRBJ2-1, with TRBD2 matching 11 bases. CDR3 length: 16 residues. V gave up 4 bases and J gave up 6 bases; unmatched junction bases: 8. Germline CDR1 is SEHNR and CDR2 is FQNEAQ (reference sequence). CDR3 sequence (DNA): TGTGCCAGCAGCTCGTTAGCGGGAGGGCAGGGCAATGAGCAGTTCTTC. Amino acids: CASSSLAGGQGNEQFF. The variable domain in full, completed from reference TRBV7-9 and TRBJ2-1, reads DTGVSQNPRHKITKRGQNVTFRCDPISEHNRLYWYRQTLGQGPEFLTYFQNEAQLEKSRLLSDRFSAERPKGSFSTLEIQRTEQGDSAMYLCASSSLAGGQGNEQFFGPGTRLTVL.

This sequence joins TRBV6-2 or TRBV6-3 and TRBJ2-3, with 8 bases that match TRBD1. With 6 bases clipped from V and 14 bases from J, the junction kept 10 bases outside the gene matches. Germline V gene sequence: CDR1 MNHEY, CDR2 SVGEGT. The CDR3 runs to 12 residues. The CDR3, as DNA: TGTGCCAGCAGGCCTTCGACAGGGGATTGGTATTTT. Amino acid sequence: CASRPSTGDWYF.

The chain links TRBV20-1 to TRBJ2-3; 7 bases are shared with TRBD2. Germline V gene lookup returns CDR1 DFQATT and CDR2 SNEGSKA (reference sequence). V shed 5 bases, J shed 1 base, and the junction held 6 bases outside the gene matches. The CDR3 covers 14 residues. The CDR3 sequence is CSALAAVGTDTQYF. The DNA for the CDR3 is TGCAGTGCTCTAGCGGCGGTGGGCACAGATACGCAGTATTTT.

V is TRBV7-2 and J is TRBJ2-3, with 12 nucleotides matching TRBD2. From germline, CDR1 is SGHTA and CDR2 FQGNSA. V gave up 5 bases and J gave up 3 bases; unmatched junction bases: 12. CDR3 length: 18 residues. CDR3 protein: CASSRLPSGRAGTDTQYF. The CDR3 nucleotides are TGTGCCAGCAGCCGACTACCTAGCGGGAGGGCCGGTACAGATACGCAGTATTTT.

The J gene is TRBJ1-2, the V gene TRBV29-1, with D possibly being TRBD1 (6 bases). Germline V gene sequence: CDR1 SQVTM, CDR2 ANQGSEA. V was pared by 6 bases and J by 4 bases, with 18 bases between. This CDR3 has 14 residues. CDR3 loop: CSVPKDTGIYGYTF. In DNA form, the CDR3 reads TGCAGCGTCCCGAAAGATACAGGGATCTATGGCTACACCTTC.

The J gene is TRBJ2-3, the V gene TRBV15; unclear D gene. The CDR3 length is 15 residues. The ends were cut back, 5 bases at V and 0 bases at J, with 12 bases in the middle. Germline CDR1 reads LNHNV; CDR2 reads YYDKDF (reference sequence). CDR3 in amino acids: CATSFGSSSTDTQYF. The CDR3 nucleotides are TGTGCCACCAGCTTCGGGTCGTCTAGCACAGATACGCAGTATTTT.

This clonotype was seen more than once but under ten times. The chain combines TRBV12-3 or TRBV12-4 with TRBJ1-4; D might be TRBD1 (5 bases). Between the trimmed V and J ends, which lost 7 bases and 8 bases, there was a span of 20 bases. This CDR3 region has 15 residues. The CDR3 DNA follows: TGTGCCAGCACCACTCACTGGGCCCCAGGGGAAAAACTGTTTTTT. Protein: CASTTHWAPGEKLFF.

This clonotype appeared once. V usage is TRBV6-5 and J usage is TRBJ2-3; TRBD2 is a possible D gene (5 bases). The germline V and J ends were trimmed by 11 bases and 1 base, with 13 bases remaining between them. Looked up from germline, CDR1 is MNHEY and CDR2 is SVGAGI. This CDR3 comprises 13 residues. CDR3 DNA: TGTGCCGGCACGCGGGCGGGCACAGATACGCAGTATTTT. Translation gives CAGTRAGTDTQYF.

The chain combines TRBV29-1 with TRBJ2-7; D is uncertain. Per germline, CDR1 SQVTM and CDR2 ANQGSEA. The CDR3 runs to 12 residues. Trimming cost V 2 bases and J 7 bases, with 12 bases left between them. CDR3 DNA sequence: TGCAGCGTTGAATCGGGCTCCCATGAGCAGTACTTC. This codes for CSVESGSHEQYF.

This chain joins TRBV6-5 and TRBJ1-1, with 8 bases fitting TRBD1. J was trimmed by 7 bases and V by 7 bases; bases with no gene match: 11. CDR1 MNHEY and CDR2 SVGAGI come from the germline V gene. This CDR3 spans 14 amino acids. The CDR3 is CASTTDRGRSEAFF. The CDR3 DNA is TGTGCCAGCACCACCGACAGGGGAAGGAGTGAAGCTTTCTTT.

This clonotype was detected only a few times. The chain joins TRBV4-3 to TRBJ2-5, with D uncertain. The V end was cut by 5 bases, the J end by 1 base, with 20 bases between. The germline CDR1 and CDR2 sequences are LGHNA and YSLEER. The CDR3 has 17 amino acids. The DNA of the CDR3 is TGCGCCAGCAGCGACACGCATGGTGGGGTAATCCAAGAGACCCAGTACTTC. Translating gives CASSDTHGGVIQETQYF.

The chain couples TRBV7-2 to TRBJ2-4; 8 nucleotides line up with TRBD2. CDR1 is SGHTA and CDR2 is FQGNSA in the germline V gene. V lost 5 bases and J lost 4; bases outside the gene matches: 7. The CDR3 spans 15 residues. The CDR3 loop reads CASSTERGRKNIQYF. The CDR3 nucleotides are TGTGCCAGCAGCACGGAGCGGGGGAGAAAAAACATTCAGTACTTC.

A few counts support this clonotype. The rearrangement uses TRBV28 and TRBJ2-7; 11 nucleotides align to TRBD1. The CDR3 consists of 14 residues. Losses at the gene ends were 7 bases for V and 6 bases for J; bases not matched to a gene: 8. CDR1 MDHEN and CDR2 SYDVKM come from the germline V gene. The CDR3 region is CASTPDRGRFEQYF. In nucleotides, the CDR3 is TGTGCCAGCACCCCGGACAGGGGGCGCTTCGAGCAGTACTTC.

The chain has TRBV6-6 and TRBJ2-2; D is perhaps TRBD2 (7 bases). Germline V CDR1 and CDR2: MNHNY, SVGAGI (reference sequence). V was pared by 5 bases and J by 5 bases, with 18 bases between. CDR3 size: 16 residues. In nucleotides, the CDR3 is TGTGCCAGCAGTCAGGTTGGGGGGGCAGCGACCGGGGAGCTGTTTTTT. This sequence encodes CASSQVGGAATGELFF.

The chain carries TRBV4-2 and TRBJ2-4; D possibly uses TRBD1 or TRBD2 (6 bases each). CDR1 and CDR2 (germline): LGHNA, YNFKEQ. This CDR3 has 15 amino acids. Trimming took off 0 bases at V and 13 bases at J, with 19 bases between the two ends. This CDR3 reads CASSQEGPLRGRQYF. CDR3 sequence (DNA): TGTGCCAGCAGCCAAGAGGGACCCCTTCGGGGGCGGCAGTACTTC.

This clonotype was picked up a small number of times. J is TRBJ2-7 and V is TRBV7-6, with 13 bases aligning to TRBD2. The CDR3 runs to 17 residues. J gave up 5 bases and V 3 bases, and 10 bases lay outside the gene matches. CDR1 and CDR2 from the germline V gene are SGHVS and FNYEAQ. The CDR3 here is CASSLRSLGLAGDEQYF. The CDR3 coding sequence is TGTGCCAGCAGCTTGAGGTCACTCGGACTAGCGGGAGACGAGCAGTACTTC.

J is TRBJ2-3 and V is TRBV6-5; unclear D gene. CDR3 length: 13 amino acids. Trimming removed 6 bases at V and 5 bases at J, with 12 bases between. Germline-derived CDR1 and CDR2 are MNHEY and SVGAGI. CDR3 coding DNA: TGTGCCAGCAGCATACTCGGCGGAGATACGCAGTATTTT. As protein: CASSILGGDTQYF.

CDR3 residues: CASSRSGFSSYNEQFF. CDR3 sequence (DNA): TGTGCCAGCAGTCGGTCAGGATTTAGCTCCTACAATGAGCAGTTCTTC. This chain connects TRBV6-5 to TRBJ2-1, with D unclear. V lost 5 bases and J lost 0, with 14 bases in between. This CDR3 is 16 amino acids long. Germline V lookup: CDR1 MNHEY, CDR2 SVGAGI.

This clonotype came up a few times. The genes are TRBV7-2 and TRBJ2-3, with 8 bases lining up with TRBD2. The length of the CDR3 is 16 residues. Germline V lookup: CDR1 SGHTA, CDR2 FQGNSA. The trim removed 3 bases at V and 3 bases at J, leaving 8 bases unmatched. Here the CDR3 DNA reads TGTGCCAGCAGCTTTCCAAGCGGGAGTACAACAGATACGCAGTATTTT. It yields the protein CASSFPSGSTTDTQYF.

The V and J genes are TRBV18 and TRBJ2-4, with no clear D. The J call may be faulty, since TRBJ2-7 better matches the DNA end. The CDR3 runs 12 residues. CDR1 and CDR2 from the germline V gene are KGHSH and LQKENI. CDR3 region: CASSPVASEQYF. CDR3 in DNA: TGTGCCAGCTCACCGGTTGCCTCCGAGCAGTACTTC.

This chain connects TRBV12-3 or TRBV12-4 to TRBJ2-4, with a possible D match to TRBD2 (6 bases). There are 14 residues in the CDR3. With 7 bases removed from V and 13 bases from J, the gap between germline ends came to 23 bases. CDR3 protein: CASIQGGSGGRQYF. The CDR3 DNA reads TGTGCCAGCATCCAAGGCGGGTCCGGGGGTCGACAGTACTTC.

CDR3 DNA sequence: TGCGCCAGCAGCGCTGACAGGAGGGGGCTCTATGGCTACACCTTC. As protein: CASSADRRGLYGYTF. The rearrangement joins TRBV5-1 to TRBJ1-2; TRBD1 agrees at 7 bases. Trimming took 4 bases from V and 4 from J; bases not matched to a gene: 10. From germline, CDR1 is SGHRS and CDR2 YFSETQ. CDR3 length: 15 residues.

This clonotype was seen a handful of times. The chain employs TRBV28 and TRBJ2-5; TRBD1 agrees at 9 bases. V lost 6 bases to trimming and J lost 11 bases; unmatched junction nucleotides: 13. CDR1 and CDR2 (germline): MDHEN, SYDVKM. This CDR3 contains 14 residues. Here the CDR3 reads CASRTGTGTNEQYF. CDR3 coding DNA: TGTGCCAGCAGGACCGGGACAGGGACCAATGAGCAGTACTTC.